A single sample gave rise to the 5 T cell receptor beta chains below, sequenced in a study of Ad26.COV2.S vaccination and SARS-CoV-2 variants. As for treatment: some 19 received Ad26.COV2.S at low or high dose, single or two shots; roughly five received placebo; per-sample allocation not given. Specimens were obtained on day 63 following the first vaccine or placebo injection. Repertoires were generated with immunoSEQ multiplex PCR, while TCRdb's copy carries only in-frame clones and drops some. This table holds roughly 460,000 clones, 89% found once. Sequencing was performed on peripheral blood, taken in a trial of Ad26.COV2.S vaccine versus placebo. The receptors originated from a person aged 18-60 years who received the Ad26.COV2.S COVID-19 vaccine or a placebo.

The DNA for the CDR3 is TGTGCCAGTAGTAAAGGACAGGGGGCGGCCGGGGAGCTGTTTTTT. This codes for CASSKGQGAAGELFF. This rearrangement joins TRBV19 to TRBJ2-2, with 11 bases identical to TRBD1. V was pared by 4 bases and J by 6 bases, with 4 bases of the junction left unmatched. This CDR3 comprises 15 residues. Germline lookup yields CDR1 LNHDA and CDR2 SQIVND (reference sequence).

The V and J genes are TRBV9 and TRBJ2-1, with D possibly matching TRBD1 (6 bases). CDR1 and CDR2 (germline): SGDLS, YYNGEE. The germline V and J ends were trimmed by 5 bases and 5 bases, with 17 bases remaining between them. This CDR3 is built from 15 residues. CDR3 sequence (DNA): TGTGCCAGCAGTGGAACAGGGTCGAGGAACAATGAGCAGTTCTTC. Its protein product is CASSGTGSRNNEQFF.

V usage is TRBV28 and J usage is TRBJ2-1, with unresolved D. From germline, CDR1 is MDHEN and CDR2 SYDVKM. This CDR3 has 14 residues. V lost 2 bases, J lost 3 bases, and 8 bases lay in between. CDR3 coding DNA: TGTGCCAGCAGTTTAGTACCTGGCTACAATGAGCAGTTCTTC. Translation gives CASSLVPGYNEQFF.

This chain connects TRBV28 to TRBJ1-5; no firm D call. Deletions cut 6 bases from V and 7 bases from J, with 10 bases between. Germline CDR1 reads MDHEN; CDR2 reads SYDVKM. CDR3 length: 12 amino acids. This CDR3 is CASSLWGQPQHF. DNA for the CDR3: TGTGCCAGCAGCCTATGGGGACAGCCCCAGCATTTT. Complete variable domain (other parts from reference TRBV28 and TRBJ1-5): DVKVTQSSRYLVKRTGEKVFLECVQDMDHENMFWYRQDPGLGLRLIYFSYDVKMKEKGDIPEGYSVSREKKERFSLILESASTNQTSMYLCASSLWGQPQHFGDGTRLSIL.

CDR3 DNA: TGTGCCACCAGCAGGGGACGGAAAAATGAAAAACTGTTTTTT. Encoded protein: CATSRGRKNEKLFF. This sequence joins TRBV15 and TRBJ1-4; a weak D match, TRBD1 (5 bases). The CDR3 extends over 14 amino acids. V gave up 3 bases and J gave up 5 bases, with 10 bases separating them. The germline gives CDR1 LNHNV, CDR2 YYDKDF (reference sequence). The full variable domain, with the rest looked up from reference TRBV15 and TRBJ1-4, is DAMVIQNPRYQVTQFGKPVTLSCSQTLNHNVMYWYQQKSSQAPKLLFHYYDKDFNNEADTPDNFQSRRPNTSFCFLDIRSPGLGDTAMYLCATSRGRKNEKLFFGSGTQLSVL.